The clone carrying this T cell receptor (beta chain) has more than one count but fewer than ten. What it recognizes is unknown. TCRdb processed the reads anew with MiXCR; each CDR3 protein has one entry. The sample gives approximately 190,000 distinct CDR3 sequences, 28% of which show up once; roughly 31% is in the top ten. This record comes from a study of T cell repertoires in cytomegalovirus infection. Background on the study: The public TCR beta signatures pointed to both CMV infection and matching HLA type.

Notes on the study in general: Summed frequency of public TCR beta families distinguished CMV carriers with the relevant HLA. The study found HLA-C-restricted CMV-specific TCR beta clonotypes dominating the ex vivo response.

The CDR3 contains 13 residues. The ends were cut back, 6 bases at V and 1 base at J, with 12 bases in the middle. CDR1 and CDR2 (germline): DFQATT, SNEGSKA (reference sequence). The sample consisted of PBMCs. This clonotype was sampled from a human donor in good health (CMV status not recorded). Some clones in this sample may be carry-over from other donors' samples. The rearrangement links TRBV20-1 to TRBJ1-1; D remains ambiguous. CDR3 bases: TGCAGTGCCGACGCGGGGAGGAACACTGAAGCTTTCTTT. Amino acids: CSADAGRNTEAFF.